The rows below give T cell receptor beta chains drawn from one sample of a study of identical twins. TCRdb called the 5' RACE reads again in MiXCR, with one record for every CDR3 protein. Seen here are 450,000 to 600,000 distinct CDR3 sequences, 20% to 25% observed once, and the top ten hold approximately 0.48%. These records were also assigned to another study, of yellow fever vaccine responses in identical twins.

Sequencing was done on a sample of CD4+ T cells sorted from blood. The receptors shown here come from a woman between 18 and 29 years old in good health. CDR3s include the opening cysteine and the closing phenylalanine or tryptophan. The order of the fields is V gene, D gene, clone size, J gene, CDR3 protein, CDR3 DNA. A D gene is named only where the DNA matches it firmly. Expanded clones get a size class; other rows say once, few or many, or leave the size out.

V gene: TRBV5-1; D gene: TRBD2; clone size: few; J gene: TRBJ2-1; CDR3 protein: CASSLFAGGGFNEQFF; CDR3 DNA: TGCGCCAGCAGCTTATTTGCGGGGGGCGGGTTCAATGAGCAGTTCTTC
V gene: TRBV3-1; D gene: TRBD1; clone size: -; J gene: TRBJ2-1; CDR3 protein: CASSQTGTGHNEQFF; CDR3 DNA: TGTGCCAGCAGCCAAACCGGGACAGGACACAATGAGCAGTTCTTC
V gene: TRBV12-3/TRBV12-4; D gene: -; clone size: -; J gene: TRBJ2-2; CDR3 protein: CASSRSSTGELFF; CDR3 DNA: TGTGCCAGCAGTCGTTCCTCCACCGGGGAGCTGTTTTTT
V gene: TRBV5-1; D gene: TRBD2; clone size: few; J gene: TRBJ2-2; CDR3 protein: CASSPPGLGITGELFF; CDR3 DNA: TGCGCCAGCAGCCCGCCCGGACTAGGAATTACCGGGGAGCTGTTTTTT
V gene: TRBV7-6; D gene: -; clone size: -; J gene: TRBJ2-3; CDR3 protein: CASSARESRTDTQYF; CDR3 DNA: TGTGCCAGCTCCGCTCGGGAGTCCCGCACAGATACGCAGTATTTT
V gene: TRBV20-1; D gene: -; clone size: -; J gene: TRBJ2-2; CDR3 protein: CSAGTRPTGELFF; CDR3 DNA: TGCAGTGCTGGGACCCGGCCAACCGGGGAGCTGTTTTTT
V gene: TRBV7-6; D gene: -; clone size: -; J gene: TRBJ2-7; CDR3 protein: CASSRGDSYEQYF; CDR3 DNA: TGTGCCAGCAGCCGGGGGGACAGCTACGAGCAGTACTTC
V gene: TRBV6-9; D gene: TRBD2; clone size: few; J gene: TRBJ2-3; CDR3 protein: CASSYPGTSSCTDTQYF; CDR3 DNA: TGTGCCAGCAGTTACCCCGGGACTAGCTCATGCACAGATACGCAGTATTTT
V gene: TRBV7-3; D gene: -; clone size: -; J gene: TRBJ2-3; CDR3 protein: CASSFGLSQRDTQYF; CDR3 DNA: TGTGCCAGCAGCTTTGGCCTTAGTCAGAGGGATACGCAGTATTTT
V gene: TRBV9; D gene: TRBD1; clone size: -; J gene: TRBJ2-1; CDR3 protein: CASSVRGSLGDEQFF; CDR3 DNA: TGTGCCAGCAGCGTCAGGGGGAGTTTGGGGGATGAGCAGTTCTTC
V gene: TRBV7-9; D gene: TRBD2; clone size: -; J gene: TRBJ2-1; CDR3 protein: CASSFSGRGNYNEQFF; CDR3 DNA: TGTGCCAGCAGCTTTTCCGGGCGGGGGAACTACAATGAGCAGTTCTTC
V gene: TRBV12-3/TRBV12-4; D gene: -; clone size: few; J gene: TRBJ2-7; CDR3 protein: CASSLRKGNSYEQYF; CDR3 DNA: TGTGCCAGCAGTTTGAGGAAGGGTAACTCCTACGAGCAGTACTTC
V gene: TRBV6-5; D gene: TRBD2; clone size: -; J gene: TRBJ2-1; CDR3 protein: CASSLTSGRSEQFF; CDR3 DNA: TGTGCCAGCAGTTTGACTAGCGGGAGAAGTGAGCAGTTCTTC
V gene: TRBV10-2; D gene: TRBD1; clone size: -; J gene: TRBJ2-7; CDR3 protein: CASSALRQGAGEQYF; CDR3 DNA: TGCGCCAGCAGCGCACTTCGACAGGGGGCGGGCGAGCAGTACTTC
V gene: TRBV2; D gene: TRBD1; clone size: once; J gene: TRBJ2-3; CDR3 protein: CASPGTATDTQYF; CDR3 DNA: TGTGCCAGTCCGGGGACAGCAACAGATACGCAGTATTTT
V gene: TRBV12-3/TRBV12-4; D gene: -; clone size: few; J gene: TRBJ2-5; CDR3 protein: CASSPRVVETQYF; CDR3 DNA: TGTGCCAGCAGCCCCAGGGTGGTGGAGACCCAGTACTTC
V gene: TRBV12-3/TRBV12-4; D gene: -; clone size: few; J gene: TRBJ2-2; CDR3 protein: CASSQTDTGELFF; CDR3 DNA: TGTGCCAGCAGTCAAACGGACACCGGGGAGCTGTTTTTT
V gene: TRBV18; D gene: -; clone size: -; J gene: TRBJ2-5; CDR3 protein: CASSPLLGGHSQETQYF; CDR3 DNA: TGTGCCAGCTCACCACTTCTCGGAGGGCACTCCCAAGAGACCCAGTACTTC
V gene: TRBV18; D gene: -; clone size: -; J gene: TRBJ2-6; CDR3 protein: CASSPSGTGISGANVLTF; CDR3 DNA: TGTGCCAGCTCACCCAGCGGGACAGGAATCTCTGGGGCCAACGTCCTGACTTTC
V gene: TRBV5-6; D gene: TRBD1; clone size: -; J gene: TRBJ2-1; CDR3 protein: CASSPTGSLYNEQFF; CDR3 DNA: TGTGCCAGCAGCCCGACAGGGTCGTTATACAATGAGCAGTTCTTC
V gene: TRBV6-6; D gene: TRBD1; clone size: many; J gene: TRBJ1-5; CDR3 protein: CASSQGEQPQHF; CDR3 DNA: TGTGCCAGCAGCCAGGGGGAACAGCCCCAGCATTTT
V gene: TRBV7-9; D gene: -; clone size: -; J gene: TRBJ1-2; CDR3 protein: CASSDDRGPDGYTF; CDR3 DNA: TGTGCCAGCAGCGACGACAGAGGGCCTGATGGCTACACCTTC
V gene: TRBV5-1; D gene: -; clone size: -; J gene: TRBJ1-6; CDR3 protein: CASSLTVSNSPLHF; CDR3 DNA: TGCGCCAGCAGCTTGACAGTCTCGAATTCACCCCTCCACTTT
V gene: TRBV20-1; D gene: TRBD1; clone size: -; J gene: TRBJ1-1; CDR3 protein: CSARAATGDGVTEAFF; CDR3 DNA: TGCAGTGCTAGAGCGGCGACAGGGGACGGGGTCACTGAAGCTTTCTTT
V gene: TRBV10-3; D gene: -; clone size: -; J gene: TRBJ2-7; CDR3 protein: CAISAQSYEQYF; CDR3 DNA: TGTGCCATCAGTGCACAATCCTACGAGCAGTACTTC
V gene: TRBV24-1; D gene: -; clone size: few; J gene: TRBJ2-2; CDR3 protein: CATSEVHTGELFF; CDR3 DNA: TGTGCCACCAGTGAGGTTCACACCGGGGAGCTGTTTTTT
V gene: TRBV7-9; D gene: TRBD1; clone size: -; J gene: TRBJ2-1; CDR3 protein: CASSLFGQEANCEQFF; CDR3 DNA: TGTGCCAGCAGCTTATTTGGACAGGAGGCCAATTGTGAGCAGTTCTTC
V gene: TRBV20-1; D gene: TRBD2; clone size: -; J gene: TRBJ2-1; CDR3 protein: CSARSGRARDEQFF; CDR3 DNA: TGCAGTGCACGTAGCGGGAGGGCGAGGGATGAGCAGTTCTTC
V gene: TRBV10-3; D gene: -; clone size: -; J gene: TRBJ2-1; CDR3 protein: CAISEFDGDEQFF; CDR3 DNA: TGTGCCATCAGTGAGTTTGATGGGGACGAGCAGTTCTTC
V gene: TRBV7-8; D gene: -; clone size: few; J gene: TRBJ2-7; CDR3 protein: CASSLGGTHSYEQYF; CDR3 DNA: TGTGCCAGCAGCTTAGGTGGGACACACTCCTACGAGCAGTACTTC
V gene: TRBV3-1; D gene: -; clone size: -; J gene: TRBJ1-3; CDR3 protein: CASSQPYSGNTIYF; CDR3 DNA: TGTGCCAGCAGCCAACCGTACTCTGGAAACACCATATATTTT
V gene: TRBV20-1; D gene: TRBD1; clone size: few; J gene: TRBJ1-3; CDR3 protein: CSATGRRNTIYF; CDR3 DNA: TGCAGTGCGACAGGGAGGAGAAACACCATATATTTT
V gene: TRBV10-3; D gene: TRBD1; clone size: few; J gene: TRBJ1-6; CDR3 protein: CAISLQGDNSPLHF; CDR3 DNA: TGTGCCATCAGTTTACAGGGGGACAATTCACCCCTCCACTTT
V gene: TRBV10-3; D gene: -; clone size: few; J gene: TRBJ2-1; CDR3 protein: CAISDTRNEQFF; CDR3 DNA: TGTGCCATCAGTGACACCAGGAATGAGCAGTTCTTC
V gene: TRBV18; D gene: -; clone size: -; J gene: TRBJ1-1; CDR3 protein: CASSSQGPSTEAFF; CDR3 DNA: TGTGCCAGCTCATCCCAGGGGCCGAGCACTGAAGCTTTCTTT
V gene: TRBV7-2; D gene: TRBD1; clone size: -; J gene: TRBJ1-1; CDR3 protein: CASSLRQGGGREAFF; CDR3 DNA: TGTGCCAGCAGCTTAAGGCAGGGGGGAGGGCGGGAAGCTTTCTTT
V gene: TRBV24-1; D gene: TRBD2; clone size: few; J gene: TRBJ2-2; CDR3 protein: CATSGASGNGGELFF; CDR3 DNA: TGTGCCACCAGTGGGGCTAGCGGGAATGGCGGGGAGCTGTTTTTT
V gene: TRBV12-3/TRBV12-4; D gene: TRBD2; clone size: few; J gene: TRBJ2-3; CDR3 protein: CASSPAGFTDTQYF; CDR3 DNA: TGTGCCAGCAGTCCAGCGGGATTCACAGATACGCAGTATTTT
V gene: TRBV14; D gene: -; clone size: -; J gene: TRBJ1-4; CDR3 protein: CASSQGQSEKLFF; CDR3 DNA: TGTGCCAGCAGCCAAGGACAGTCGGAAAAACTGTTTTTT
V gene: TRBV10-2; D gene: TRBD2; clone size: few; J gene: TRBJ2-3; CDR3 protein: CASRREGGTDTQYF; CDR3 DNA: TGCGCCAGCAGGCGGGAGGGCGGCACAGATACGCAGTATTTT
V gene: TRBV12-3/TRBV12-4; D gene: -; clone size: -; J gene: TRBJ2-3; CDR3 protein: CATGKLRTDTQYF; CDR3 DNA: TGTGCCACCGGAAAGCTGCGCACAGATACGCAGTATTTT
V gene: TRBV6-2/TRBV6-3; D gene: -; clone size: -; J gene: TRBJ2-7; CDR3 protein: CASSYQGPYEQYF; CDR3 DNA: TGTGCCAGCAGTTACCAAGGGCCCTACGAGCAGTACTTC
V gene: TRBV28; D gene: TRBD1; clone size: few; J gene: TRBJ2-1; CDR3 protein: CASSFWGQGGNEQFF; CDR3 DNA: TGTGCCAGCAGTTTCTGGGGACAGGGCGGCAATGAGCAGTTCTTC
V gene: TRBV10-3; D gene: -; clone size: -; J gene: TRBJ2-1; CDR3 protein: CAISESVGGREQFF; CDR3 DNA: TGTGCCATCAGTGAGTCGGTGGGGGGCAGAGAGCAGTTCTTC
V gene: TRBV5-1; D gene: -; clone size: few; J gene: TRBJ2-3; CDR3 protein: CASKEGPSTDTQYF; CDR3 DNA: TGCGCCAGCAAAGAAGGACCGAGCACAGATACGCAGTATTTT
V gene: TRBV5-6; D gene: TRBD2; clone size: -; J gene: TRBJ2-1; CDR3 protein: CASSFRRTSGRNEQFF; CDR3 DNA: TGTGCCAGCAGCTTTAGGAGGACTAGCGGGAGGAATGAGCAGTTCTTC